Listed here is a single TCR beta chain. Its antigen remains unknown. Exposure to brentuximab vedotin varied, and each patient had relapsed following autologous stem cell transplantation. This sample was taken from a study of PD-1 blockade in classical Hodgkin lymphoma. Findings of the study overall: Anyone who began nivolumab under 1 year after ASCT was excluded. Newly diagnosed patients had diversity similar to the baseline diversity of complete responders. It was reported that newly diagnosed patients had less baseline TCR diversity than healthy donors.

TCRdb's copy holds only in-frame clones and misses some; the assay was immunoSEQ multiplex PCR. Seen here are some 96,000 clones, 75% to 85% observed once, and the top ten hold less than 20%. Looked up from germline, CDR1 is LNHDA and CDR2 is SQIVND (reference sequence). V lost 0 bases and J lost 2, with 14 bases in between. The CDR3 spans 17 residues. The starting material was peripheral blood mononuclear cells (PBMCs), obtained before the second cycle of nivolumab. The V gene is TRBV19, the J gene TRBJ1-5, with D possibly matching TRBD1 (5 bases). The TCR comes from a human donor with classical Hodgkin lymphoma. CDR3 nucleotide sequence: TGTGCCAGTAGTATAGATGGGGCAGGTAGGGGCAATCAGCCCCAGCATTTT. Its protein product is CASSIDGAGRGNQPQHF.